This T cell receptor beta chain was observed in a study of T-cell memory formation after mild COVID-19 listed by TCRdb under 2021. With regard to the full study: Most TCR sequence clusters were specific to one of the two donors. In two donors, T-cell clones that expanded and contracted after mild COVID-19 were followed by sequencing TCRalpha and TCRbeta repertoires longitudinally. The cohort comprised two young, previously healthy adult volunteers, one female and one male. Paper-wide results and their limitations: Contracting CD4+ clones were located mainly in the CM and EM memory subsets, whereas CD8+ clones were found to be enriched in EMRA. Some responding clones were found in pre-infection memory, which suggests that pre-existing cross-reactive memory T cells took part in the SARS-CoV-2 response. Whether the second-wave clones peaking on day 37 were SARS-CoV-2 specific was not confirmed. The study included only a couple of mild cases, and larger cohorts that include severe cases with pre-infection samples were judged to be necessary. Clones contracting from day 15 to 85 had balanced CD4/CD8 phenotypes, while a second wave expanding from day 15 to 37 was biased towards CD4+.

Instrument on record: Illumina NovaSeq 6000. TCRalpha and TCRbeta cDNA libraries were constructed by 5'RACE with constant-segment primers, with sample barcodes and unique molecular identifiers being introduced. RNA was extracted from every sample with Trizol reagent. Library amplification was performed in two PCR steps, and a second sample barcode and Illumina TruSeq adapters were introduced in the second step. Libraries were sequenced on an Illumina NovaSeq with 2 x 150 bp paired-end reads. The authors' pipeline ran thus. Reads were demultiplexed and collapsed into UMI-guided consensus sequences with migec v1.2.7. Using mixcr v2.1.11, the UMI consensuses were aligned to TRA and TRB V and J templates and assembled into clonotypes. Expanded or contracted clonotypes were those called significant by both edgeR and NoisET, with noise models trained on biological replicates. For edgeR calls, the cutoffs were a false discovery rate-adjusted p below 0.01 and a log2 fold-change threshold of 1. As an exploratory analysis of dynamics, PCA with hierarchical clustering was applied to max-normalized trajectories of the 1000 most abundant clonotypes. Separately sequenced CD4+ and CD8+ repertoires were used to assign the CD4 or CD8 phenotype of responding clones. Clones were called with MiXCR by TCRdb after fastp trimmed the public reads at Q25, and only in-frame beta chains were retained. Each record represents a unique CDR3 protein, reported with the most common genes and DNA among its rows. The V and J calls here are based on TCRdb, not the publication. In all, the sample holds tens of thousands of distinct CDR3 sequences, and around a quarter of those were seen once. Under 50% of the sample is in the top ten clones.

This clonotype was observed a handful of times. The specificity of this receptor is unknown. No much larger clone is present one base from it, and per-base qualities are unavailable. Ficoll-Paque density gradient centrifugation was the method used to isolate PBMCs. V is shortened by 4 bases, J by 0 bases, and the region joining them spans 8 bases. CDR1 LGHNA and CDR2 YSLEER were looked up in the germline V gene. From its cysteine to its phenylalanine, the CDR3 spans 14 amino acids. Kept here is only the CDR3 DNA, which spans 42 bases and is read in frame from base 1. Source material: PBMCs or a T cell subset sorted from them (not recorded which). The receptor was derived from a man between 18 and 29 years old who had mild COVID-19 (a few samples of this study predate the infection). The sample titles of this study are shuffled in the database, so cell type and time point are left out; the donor was told from shared clones. Rearrangement joined TRBV4-3 to TRBJ2-3; the D gene cannot be named for sure. The CDR3 reads CASSRAASTDTQYF. The bases read TGCGCCAGCAGCCGGGCGGCCAGCACAGATACGCAGTATTTT.